A single sample gave rise to the 10 T cell receptor beta chains below, sequenced in a study of blood T cell repertoires in COVID-19. The assay was immunoSEQ multiplex PCR, and TCRdb's table has in-frame clones only and misses some. This sample has under 250,000 clones, with 83% found just once. What was sequenced was peripheral blood. All receptors come from a woman between 50 and 59 years old with acute or convalescent COVID-19.

The rearrangement uses TRBV7-6 and TRBJ2-7, with D perhaps TRBD1 (7 bases). Germline V gene data show CDR1 as SGHVS and CDR2 as FNYEAQ. V lost 1 base and J lost 0, with 13 bases in between. CDR3 length: 16 residues. The CDR3 reads CASSLGGTDHSYEQYF. CDR3 DNA sequence: TGTGCCAGCAGCTTAGGCGGGACAGACCACTCCTACGAGCAGTACTTC.

This clone was counted between two and nine times. V usage is TRBV20-1 and J usage is TRBJ2-7, with TRBD2 identical over 9 bases. V trimming: 3 bases; J trimming: 6 bases; junction bases outside the gene matches: 9. CDR1 and CDR2 (germline): DFQATT, SNEGSKA (reference sequence). This CDR3 comprises 14 residues. The CDR3 coding sequence is TGCAGTGCTAGTTCCCCTAGCGGGACGGGCGAGCAGTACTTC. Translation: CSASSPSGTGEQYF.

In this sample, this clone turned up once. Here the CDR3 reads CASTPGVRENTEAFF. Here the CDR3 DNA reads TGTGCCAGTACACCCGGGGTAAGGGAAAACACTGAAGCTTTCTTT. The V call is TRBV19, the J call TRBJ1-1; D uncertain. This CDR3 region has 15 residues. With 7 bases removed from V and 2 bases from J, the gap between germline ends came to 17 bases. The germline V gene has CDR1 LNHDA and CDR2 SQIVND (reference sequence).

This rearrangement joins TRBV5-8 to TRBJ1-1, with unresolved D. Germline V gives CDR1 SGHTS, CDR2 YDEGEE. This CDR3 comprises 12 residues. The V and J ends lost 4 bases and 6 bases respectively, with 10 bases between them. The CDR3 DNA follows: TGTGCCAGCAGCCTCCGACAACCTGAAGCTTTCTTT. Its protein is CASSLRQPEAFF.

This chain connects TRBV30 to TRBJ2-7; D remains unclear. This CDR3 has 11 amino acids. The germline CDR1 and CDR2 sequences are GTSNPN and SVGIG (reference sequence). V was shortened by 3 bases and J by 7 bases, with 10 bases between the two germline ends. CDR3: CAWRIGNEQYF. In DNA, the CDR3 is TGTGCCTGGAGGATCGGTAATGAGCAGTACTTC.

The rearrangement joins TRBV21-1 to TRBJ2-7; TRBD2 is taken as the D call from the table, unchecked against the DNA. TRBV21-1 is listed as a pseudogene. This CDR3 has 18 residues. The CDR3: CASSNPPGRGASSYEQYF. CDR3 bases: TGTGCCAGCAGCAACCCCCCGGGGAGGGGAGCAAGCTCCTACGAGCAGTACTTC.

This clone was detected once. This rearrangement joins TRBV28 to TRBJ1-4, with D uncertain. Germline lookup yields CDR1 MDHEN and CDR2 SYDVKM. The CDR3 has 13 amino acids. The V end lost 4 bases, the J end lost 8 bases, and 11 bases lay between the germline ends. The CDR3 DNA is TGTGCCAGCAGTTCGAGGATGGAAGAAAAACTGTTTTTT. Protein: CASSSRMEEKLFF.

This clone has a single count. The chain is built from TRBV11-2 and TRBJ2-7, with D perhaps matching TRBD2 (5 bases). Germline V CDR1 and CDR2: SGHAT, FQNNGV. CDR3 length: 16 residues. V lost 2 bases to trimming and J lost 0 bases, with 14 bases between them. The CDR3 coding sequence is TGTGCCAGCAGCTTATCAGGCGGGCCGCTCTCCTACGAGCAGTACTTC. Encoded protein: CASSLSGGPLSYEQYF.

The chain carries TRBV5-4 and TRBJ2-5, with TRBD1 as a possible D gene (5 bases). The CDR3 has 16 residues. The V end lost 0 bases, the J end lost 0 bases, and 12 bases lay between the germline ends. Germline V CDR1 and CDR2: SGHNT, YYREEE (reference sequence). CDR3 DNA sequence: TGTGCCAGCAGCTTGGCGGCAGGGATGTACCAAGAGACCCAGTACTTC. This encodes CASSLAAGMYQETQYF. The full variable domain, its missing parts supplied by reference TRBV5-4 and TRBJ2-5, is ETGVTQSPTHLIKTRGQQVTLRCSSQSGHNTVSWYQQALGQGPQFIFQYYREEENGRGNFPPRFSGLQFPNYSSELNVNALELDDSALYLCASSLAAGMYQETQYFGPGTRLLVL.

The chain couples TRBV14 to TRBJ1-3; the D is unclear. The V end lost 4 bases, the J end lost 1 base, and 11 bases lay between the germline ends. The CDR3 is made up of 15 amino acids. In germline, CDR1 is SGHDN, CDR2 FVKESK. Here the CDR3 reads CASSRGHQSGNTIYF. CDR3 bases: TGTGCCAGCAGCCGAGGGCATCAATCTGGAAACACCATATATTTT.